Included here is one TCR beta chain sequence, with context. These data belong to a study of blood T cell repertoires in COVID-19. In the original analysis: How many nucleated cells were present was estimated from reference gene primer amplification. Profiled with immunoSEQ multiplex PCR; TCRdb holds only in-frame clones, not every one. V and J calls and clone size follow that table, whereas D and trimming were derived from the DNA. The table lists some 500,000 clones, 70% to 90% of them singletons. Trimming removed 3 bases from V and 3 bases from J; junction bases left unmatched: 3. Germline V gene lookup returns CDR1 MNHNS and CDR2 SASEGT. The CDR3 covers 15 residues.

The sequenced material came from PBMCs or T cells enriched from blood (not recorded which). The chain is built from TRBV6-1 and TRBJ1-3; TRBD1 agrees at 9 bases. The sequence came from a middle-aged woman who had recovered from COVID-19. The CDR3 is CASSDGQGNGNTIYF. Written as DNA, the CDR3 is TGTGCCAGCAGTGATGGACAGGGGAATGGAAACACCATATATTTT.